This TCR beta chain was sequenced during a study of T cells in Graves' hyperthyroidism and ophthalmopathy. Study-wide background: At the time of initial diagnosis and before any treatment, peripheral blood was collected. The study's findings and limits: Blood also held most thyroid clonotypes expanded beyond 0.001.

This clonotype was seen many times. The antigen remains undetermined. Clinicians diagnosed patients from clinical symptoms, serum thyroxine and TRAb, thyroid ultrasound and orbital computed tomography. The V end was cut by 6 bases, the J end by 5 bases, with 13 bases between. Germline loops: CDR1 KGHSH, CDR2 LQKENI. The CDR3 runs to 13 residues. It was RNA transcripts that yielded the amplified TCR beta CDR3 regions. The HTBI primer set served for first-round RT-PCR of the TCR CDR3. TCRdb re-derived calls from the multiplex PCR reads in MiXCR, one entry per CDR3 protein. This sample has approximately 520,000 distinct CDR3 sequences, with around 22% found just once.

The chain is built from TRBV18 and TRBJ1-1; unclear D gene. The TCR sequence derives from a woman aged 30 to 39 with Graves' ophthalmopathy. Sequencing was performed on blood. CDR3 in DNA: TGTGCCAGCTCGCCTCCAAGTAAGACTGAAGCTTTCTTT. Translating gives CASSPPSKTEAFF.